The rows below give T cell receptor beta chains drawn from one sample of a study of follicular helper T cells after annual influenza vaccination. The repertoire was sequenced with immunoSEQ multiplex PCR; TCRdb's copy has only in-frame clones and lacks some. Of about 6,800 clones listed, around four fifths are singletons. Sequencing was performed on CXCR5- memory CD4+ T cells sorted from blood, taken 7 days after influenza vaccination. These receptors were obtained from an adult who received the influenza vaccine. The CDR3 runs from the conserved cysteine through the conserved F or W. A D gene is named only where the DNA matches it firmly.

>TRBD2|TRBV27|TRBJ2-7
CASRRGGSSYEQYF
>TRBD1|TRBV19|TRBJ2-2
CATTDRKNTGELFF
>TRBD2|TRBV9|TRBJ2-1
CASSVAPGTSGSEQFF
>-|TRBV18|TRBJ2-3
CASSVPSQPDTQYF
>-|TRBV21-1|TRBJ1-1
CASSKAGAGTEAFF
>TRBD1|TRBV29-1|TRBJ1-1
CSVSRGLMNTEAFF
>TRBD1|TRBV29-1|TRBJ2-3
CSVVYRGPDTQYF
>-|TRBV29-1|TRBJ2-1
CSVAPLDSANEQFF
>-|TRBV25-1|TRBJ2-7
CASSPGGTRGAYEQYF
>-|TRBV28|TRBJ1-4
CASTPGGAAGEKLFF
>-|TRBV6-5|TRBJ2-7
CASSRVGGYEQYF
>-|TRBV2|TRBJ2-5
CASSAGAETQYF
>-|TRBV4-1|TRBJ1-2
CASSLRQSYGYTF
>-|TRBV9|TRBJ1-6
CASSVALGLTSPLHF
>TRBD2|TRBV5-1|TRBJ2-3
CASSLELAGGGADTQYF
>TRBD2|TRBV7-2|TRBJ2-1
CASSLDRGGAREQFF
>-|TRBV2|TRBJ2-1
CASMPPMSWVDYNEQFF
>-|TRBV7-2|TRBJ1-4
CASSVAGVANEKLFF
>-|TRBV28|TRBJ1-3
CASRHDRGNTIYF
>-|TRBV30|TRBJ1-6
CAWSVIVQALGSGDSPLHF
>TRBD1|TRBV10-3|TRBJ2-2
CATESGTGKRGELFF
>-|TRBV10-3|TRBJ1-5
CAIRSTGNNQPQHF
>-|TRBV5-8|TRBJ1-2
CASSLGAYGYTF
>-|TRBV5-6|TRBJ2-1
CASSPTSVRSGLAFF
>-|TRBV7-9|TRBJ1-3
CASRSSSGNTIYF
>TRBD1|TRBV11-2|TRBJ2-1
CASSSRQDRSYNEQFF
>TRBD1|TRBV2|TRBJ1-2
CASSQDRGSDYGYTF
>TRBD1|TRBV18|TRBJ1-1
CASSQDRATEAFF
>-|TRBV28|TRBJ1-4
CASSLGGRPKTNEKLFF
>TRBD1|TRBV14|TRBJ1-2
CASSQRQGGGYGYTF
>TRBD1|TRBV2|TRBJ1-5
CASRRTGNSNQPQHF
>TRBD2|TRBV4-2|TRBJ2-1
CASSLLAGHLNEQFF
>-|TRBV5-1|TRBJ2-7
CASSSRGSYEQYF
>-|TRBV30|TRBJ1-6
CAWSTGRLVNSPLHF
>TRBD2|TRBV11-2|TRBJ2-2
CASSLTSGVTGELFF
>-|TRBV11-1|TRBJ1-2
CASSLGGRSGYTF
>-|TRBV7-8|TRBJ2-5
CASSAKLLVPQYF
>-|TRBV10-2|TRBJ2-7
CASSTGGAGSYEQYF
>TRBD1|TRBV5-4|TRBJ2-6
CASSLQGAGANVLTF
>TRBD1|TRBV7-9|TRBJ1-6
CASSHRDRGTSPLHF
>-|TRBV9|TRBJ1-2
CASKKSIGRGDYGYTF
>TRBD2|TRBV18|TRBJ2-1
CASSPGGSAIEQFF